This entry concerns a single T cell receptor (beta chain). Method: immunoSEQ multiplex PCR; TCRdb's copy keeps in-frame clones and lacks some. Found here are under 200,000 clones, more than 65% of them singletons; the top ten hold about 11%. Trimming removed 3 bases from V and 4 bases from J; junction bases left unmatched: 5. CDR3 length: 15 amino acids. Germline V lookup: CDR1 SGHRS, CDR2 YFSETQ. The source of the sample is a study of blood T cell repertoires in COVID-19. The chain carries TRBV5-1 and TRBJ2-5; 11 nucleotides agree with TRBD1. This TCR came from a man between 50 and 59 years old who had recovered from COVID-19. Sequencing was done on a sample of PBMCs or T cells enriched from blood (not recorded which). The CDR3 sequence: CASSSGQGVGETQYF. CDR3 bases: TGCGCCAGCAGCTCGGGACAGGGGGTGGGAGAGACCCAGTACTTC.